Each of the 20 T cell receptor beta chains below was sequenced from the same sample in a study of cytomegalovirus exposure and HLA in healthy donors (TCRdb year 2017). Libraries came from the immunoSEQ multiplex PCR assay. The multiplex PCR relied on a mix of 60 forward primers for TCR Vbeta segments and 13 reverse primers for TCR Jbeta segments. TCRdb took over this immuneACCESS table, retaining in-frame rearrangements with V and J assigned. Such tables are incomplete; in checked studies, under half of the missing clones stem from an unresolved V gene, and the remainder is unexplained. The sample table lists some 130,000 clones, roughly 9.8% of them with a count of one. The ten largest make up 1.5% to 2% of the sample. Sequences were obtained from PBMCs. These receptors were obtained from a man in his forties or fifties in good health and CMV-seronegative.

In this sample, this clone turned up a few times. This chain joins TRBV7-2 and TRBJ2-2; 7 bases fit TRBD1. This CDR3 region has 16 residues. The V and J ends lost 5 bases and 1 base, in that order; junction bases with no gene match: 7. Per the germline V gene, CDR1 is SGHTA and CDR2 is FQGNSA. CDR3 protein: CASSPGWDRNTGELFF. DNA for the CDR3: TGTGCCAGCAGCCCCGGTTGGGACAGGAACACCGGGGAGCTGTTTTTT.

V usage is TRBV6-1 and J usage is TRBJ2-2; D remains ambiguous. Per the germline V gene, CDR1 is MNHNS and CDR2 is SASEGT. The CDR3 is 15 residues long. Trimming left V 2 bases short and J 0 bases short, with 7 bases between. The CDR3 DNA reads as TGTGCCAGCAGTGAATCAGGCACGAACACCGGGGAGCTGTTTTTT. This codes for CASSESGTNTGELFF.

This clone has just a few counts. The V and J genes are TRBV19 and TRBJ1-5; TRBD1 agrees at 8 bases. The germline V gene encodes CDR1 LNHDA and CDR2 SQIVND (reference sequence). Unmatched junction bases numbered 7, after V lost 9 bases and J lost 0 bases. CDR3 size: 15 residues. In nucleotides, the CDR3 is TGTGCCAGCACAGGGGGAGGGAATAGCAATCAGCCCCAGCATTTT. It is translated as CASTGGGNSNQPQHF.

In its sample, this clone was seen a few times. The chain links TRBV10-3 to TRBJ1-2; D remains unclear. With 0 bases removed from V and 5 bases from J, the gap between germline ends came to 19 bases. Germline V gene lookup returns CDR1 ENHRY and CDR2 SYGVKD. The CDR3 consists of 17 residues. As DNA, the CDR3 is TGTGCCATCAGTGAGTCGGTAGTGAGGGCAGCGGTTTATGGCTACACCTTC. Residues: CAISESVVRAAVYGYTF.

This clone appeared a few times. This rearrangement joins TRBV6-1 to TRBJ2-4; D not certain. The germline V gene encodes CDR1 MNHNS and CDR2 SASEGT. This CDR3 contains 12 residues. V shed 7 bases and J shed 2 bases, with 6 bases lying between them. CDR3 loop: CASTVTKNIQYF. DNA for the CDR3: TGTGCCAGCACGGTAACCAAAAACATTCAGTACTTC.

This clone was found a few times. The chain carries TRBV6-1 and TRBJ2-7; 10 nucleotides line up with TRBD1. The length of the CDR3 is 14 residues. Trimming cost V 11 bases and J 4 bases; bases outside gene matches: 11. The germline CDR1 and CDR2 sequences are MNHNS and SASEGT. CDR3 region: CAGRTGGTGYEQYF. In DNA form, the CDR3 reads TGTGCCGGACGGACAGGGGGTACTGGATACGAGCAGTACTTC.

The chain recombines TRBV5-1 with TRBJ1-2, with D perhaps matching TRBD1 (5 bases). Trimming pared 0 bases from V and 7 bases from J, leaving 16 bases between. The CDR3 covers 15 residues. The V gene's germline CDR1 is SGHRS and CDR2 YFSETQ. CDR3 coding DNA: TGCGCCAGCAGCTTGGAAGGGGACTCACTGGGTGGCTACACCTTC. Its protein is CASSLEGDSLGGYTF.

The V call is TRBV29-1, the J call TRBJ1-1; a possible D gene is TRBD1 (5 bases). V lost 7 bases and J lost 0, with 12 bases in between. Looked up from germline, CDR1 is SQVTM and CDR2 is ANQGSEA. The length of the CDR3 is 13 residues. CDR3 sequence: CSGRALLNTEAFF. Here the CDR3 DNA reads TGCAGCGGCAGGGCTTTGCTGAACACTGAAGCTTTCTTT.

This clone has a handful of counts. The chain couples TRBV13 to TRBJ2-7; D possibly corresponds to TRBD2 (7 bases). The CDR3 loop spans 14 amino acids. Germline lookup yields CDR1 PRHDT and CDR2 FYEKMQ (reference sequence). Trimming removed 8 bases at V and 0 bases at J, with 14 bases between. The CDR3 coding sequence is TGTGCCAGCTCCGGGGGGCCCACCTCCTACGAGCAGTACTTC. Translated, it gives CASSGGPTSYEQYF.

V is TRBV28 and J is TRBJ1-2; TRBD1 agrees at 11 bases. The CDR3 totals 15 residues. Germline CDR1 and CDR2: MDHEN and SYDVKM. V trimming: 1 base; J trimming: 8 bases; junction bases outside the gene matches: 6. DNA for the CDR3: TGTGCCAGCAGTTTATTCGGGACAGGGGGTCGAGGCTACACCTTC. Translating it yields CASSLFGTGGRGYTF.

V gene TRBV11-2 combines with J gene TRBJ2-5; 7 nucleotides align to TRBD2. Losses at the gene ends were 3 bases for V and 5 bases for J; bases not matched to a gene: 6. Germline CDR1 SGHAT, CDR2 FQNNGV. The CDR3 is made up of 14 amino acids. CDR3 sequence reads: CASSFGTIGETQYF. The CDR3 DNA reads TGTGCCAGCAGCTTTGGGACTATCGGCGAGACCCAGTACTTC.

This clone has more than one count but fewer than ten. The chain has TRBV29-1 and TRBJ2-1; a possible D gene is TRBD1 (6 bases). The V gene lost 4 bases and the J gene lost 2 bases, with 12 bases spanning the gap. The germline V gene has CDR1 SQVTM and CDR2 ANQGSEA. CDR3 length equals 14 residues. CDR3 nucleotides: TGCAGCGTTGTGCCAGGGGTCCCCTACAATGAGCAGTTCTTC. Its translation: CSVVPGVPYNEQFF.

This clone was seen more than once but under ten times. The gene calls are TRBV19 and TRBJ1-5; D is ambiguous. Germline CDR1 LNHDA, CDR2 SQIVND (reference sequence). The CDR3 runs to 14 residues. The V and J ends lost 8 bases and 6 bases respectively, with 17 bases between them. The CDR3 bases are TGTGCCAGTCGACCAAACGAGGGAATTCAGCCCCAGCATTTT. Its translation is CASRPNEGIQPQHF.

This clone was found a few times. The genes are TRBV28 and TRBJ1-1, with a possible D match to TRBD1 (5 bases). The V and J ends lost 4 bases and 12 bases respectively, with 15 bases between them. The germline V gene has CDR1 MDHEN and CDR2 SYDVKM. This CDR3 has 12 residues. The CDR3 is CASSWLGALTFF. Written as DNA, the CDR3 is TGTGCCAGCAGTTGGTTAGGGGCTCTGACTTTCTTT.

This clone has only a few counts. CDR3 loop: CASSLSVAGEAFF. The CDR3 bases are TGCGCCAGCAGCTTGTCGGTGGCGGGTGAAGCTTTCTTT. V usage is TRBV5-1 and J usage is TRBJ1-1; D not certain. The V gene lost 1 base and the J gene lost 7 bases, with 11 bases spanning the gap. The CDR3 totals 13 residues. Germline V gene data show CDR1 as SGHRS and CDR2 as YFSETQ.

The CDR3 loop reads CASIPRRNTEAFF. The CDR3 region has the DNA TGTGCCAGCATCCCTCGGAGGAACACTGAAGCTTTCTTT. The V and J genes are TRBV28 and TRBJ1-1; no firm D call. Trimming cost V 7 bases and J 1 base, with 10 bases left between them. CDR3 size: 13 residues. From germline, CDR1 is MDHEN and CDR2 SYDVKM.

The rearrangement joins TRBV18 to TRBJ2-2; TRBD1 matches at 8 bases. V lost 5 bases to trimming and J lost 1 base; unmatched junction nucleotides: 6. CDR1 and CDR2 (germline): KGHSH, LQKENI. The CDR3 length is 16 residues. CDR3 DNA: TGTGCCAGCTCAGCCACCGGGACAGGGAACACCGGGGAGCTGTTTTTT. This codes for CASSATGTGNTGELFF.

This clone was counted a few times. The CDR3 coding sequence is TGTGCCAGCAGCGTGAGCGGGAGGGTAAATGAGCAGTTCTTC. Its translation: CASSVSGRVNEQFF. V and J are TRBV9 and TRBJ2-1, with 10 bases aligning to TRBD2. Germline values: CDR1 SGDLS, CDR2 YYNGEE. Unmatched junction bases numbered 3, after V lost 2 bases and J lost 7 bases. This CDR3 has 14 residues.

The V call is TRBV6-1, the J call TRBJ2-3, with 8 positions matching TRBD1. The CDR3 length is 14 residues. Germline values: CDR1 MNHNS, CDR2 SASEGT. V was pared by 7 bases and J by 4 bases, with 7 bases of the junction left unmatched. This chain's CDR3 is CASNPRTGPDTQYF. In DNA form, the CDR3 reads TGTGCCAGCAACCCTCGGACAGGGCCAGATACGCAGTATTTT.

The chain joins TRBV9 to TRBJ1-1; no firm D call. Trimming took 4 bases from V and 2 from J, leaving 15 bases between them. The length of the CDR3 is 15 residues. From germline, CDR1 is SGDLS and CDR2 YYNGEE. The CDR3 nucleotides read TGTGCCAGCAGCCCTGCGGCCCGAGTAAACACTGAAGCTTTCTTT. Translated: CASSPAARVNTEAFF.